This record looks at one T cell receptor (beta chain) sequence and its context. The data originate from a study of T cell changes during pregnancy in multiple sclerosis. The method was immunoSEQ multiplex PCR; TCRdb's version includes in-frame clones alone and lacks a portion of them. The sample consists of some 31,000 clones, over 85% of them appearing once. The CDR3 sequence is 16 residues long. With V trimmed by 2 bases and J by 0 bases, 5 bases remained unmatched. CDR1 is GTSNPN, CDR2 SVGIG, per germline (reference sequence). The TCR sequence derives from a female donor in good health, enrolled as a control in a pregnancy study. This chain connects TRBV30 to TRBJ2-3, with 10 bases lining up with TRBD2. Sequencing was performed on CD4+ T cells from peripheral blood mononuclear cells, taken in the second trimester of pregnancy. CDR3 nucleotides: TGTGCCTGGAGTACGAAGCGGGGGGGAAGCACAGATACGCAGTATTTT. Amino acid sequence: CAWSTKRGGSTDTQYF.